This is a list of T cell receptor beta chains from one sample in a study of control samples from healthy donors and cancer patients. The table came from immunoSEQ multiplex PCR; TCRdb's copy has only in-frame clones and leaves some out. The sample consists of 70,000 or so clones, around 92% of them appearing once. Sequencing input: PBMCs. The receptors here all came from a man aged 60-69 years with lung cancer. The conserved cysteine and the conserved F or W are not part of the CDR3 here.

j_call v_call cdr3_aa
TRBJ1-5 TRBV19 ASRRTFSNQPQH
TRBJ2-7 TRBV11-2 ASSLDPGFYEQY
TRBJ2-1 TRBV20-1 SASWVGGPSNEQF
TRBJ2-5 TRBV9 ASSSRIGGETQY
TRBJ2-1 TRBV5-6 ASSSGQGRGEQF
TRBJ1-1 TRBV9 ASSVVERQGMNTEAF
TRBJ1-1 TRBV12-5 ASGLVLGEEAF
TRBJ1-2 TRBV12-3/TRBV12-4 APGAARGYT
TRBJ1-1 TRBV19 ASSISRRTGGNVRTEAF
TRBJ1-5 TRBV9 ASSPGGDGIQPQH
TRBJ2-2 TRBV7-3 ASSSSRTGNTGELF
TRBJ2-7 TRBV6-5 ASSGTPSEQY
TRBJ2-1 TRBV18 ASSPRYAGYNEQF
TRBJ2-1 TRBV6-5 ASSPSGGGNEQF
TRBJ2-5 TRBV12-3/TRBV12-4 ASSPTLRETQY
TRBJ2-5 TRBV5-1 ASREGSGAYGETQY
TRBJ1-1 TRBV7-3 ASSSGTEKYTEAF
TRBJ1-5 TRBV24-1 ATSDSSERNQPQH
TRBJ2-3 TRBV7-2 ASSPTGRADTQY
TRBJ2-1 TRBV13 ASSLGESGGSSYNEQF
TRBJ2-7 TRBV11-3 ASSSPSWDRTYEQY
TRBJ2-3 TRBV5-4 ASSLRDLSTDTQY
TRBJ2-2 TRBV7-3 ASSFVTGELF
TRBJ1-4 TRBV7-9 ASSFLGGPLEKLF
TRBJ1-6 TRBV6-1 ASSEEGAWNSPLH
TRBJ1-1 TRBV5-5 ASSLEEGWSTEAF
TRBJ1-2 TRBV4-1 ASSQKGQAELYGYT
TRBJ2-4 TRBV10-3 AISESGGAKNIQY
TRBJ1-6 TRBV3-1/TRBV3-2 ASSQAPAPLH
TRBJ1-6 TRBV10-3 AFALGANSPLH
TRBJ2-5 TRBV6-6 ATKEGGKETQY
TRBJ2-3 TRBV10-3 AISEQGAERTQY
TRBJ2-1 TRBV6-1 ASSDPLRGGPYNEQF
TRBJ2-1 TRBV18 ASSPDFQTHNEQF
TRBJ1-1 TRBV7-3 ASSYRGKTEAF
TRBJ1-1 TRBV10-1 ASSPPQIEAF
TRBJ1-1 TRBV3-1/TRBV3-2 ASSPGTGQVGAF
TRBJ1-2 TRBV18 ASSPSRTQEDGYT
TRBJ2-2 TRBV27 ASSSDRGTGTGELF
TRBJ1-5 TRBV6-5 ASSERGTQPQH
TRBJ2-5 TRBV6-5 ASSPIQGAVETQY
TRBJ1-3 TRBV15 ATSRDRGGNTIY
TRBJ1-1 TRBV7-3 ASKQHPNTEAF
TRBJ2-2 TRBV3-1/TRBV3-2 ASSQRGNSGGYTGELF
TRBJ1-1 TRBV5-1 ASSPWDRMNTEAF
TRBJ1-1 TRBV11-2 ASNNEVNTEAF
TRBJ1-1 TRBV5-1 ASSLTGLTEAF
TRBJ2-2 TRBV10-1 ASADNRGTGELF
TRBJ2-2 TRBV7-8 ASSLVYLGLNTGELF
TRBJ1-6 TRBV19 ASSTQRSPLH
TRBJ2-2 TRBV24-1 ATSDFTGLDTGELF
TRBJ2-7 TRBV5-6 ASSPSGASGEQY
TRBJ2-2 TRBV6-5 ASSYWNTGELF
TRBJ2-3 TRBV7-3 ASSLGQAPGTQY